One sample yielded the 25 T cell receptor beta chains listed below, sequenced in a study of T cells in localized non-small cell lung cancer. Profiling relied on immunoSEQ multiplex PCR, and the TCRdb table lists in-frame clones only, not all of them. Of fewer than 3,000 clones in the sample, less than 50% were seen once. This specimen consisted of lung tumor tissue, obtained before any cancer treatment. These receptors were obtained from a male donor aged 60 or older with stage II squamous cell lung carcinoma.

This rearrangement joins TRBV5-1 to TRBJ2-1; the D gene is possibly TRBD1 (6 bases). The CDR3 runs 14 residues. V was shortened by 6 bases and J by 2 bases, with 12 bases between the two germline ends. Germline V gene lookup returns CDR1 SGHRS and CDR2 YFSETQ. The CDR3 is CASIKQGAYNEQFF. CDR3 DNA sequence: TGCGCCAGCATAAAACAGGGAGCCTACAATGAGCAGTTCTTC. Supplemented by reference TRBV5-1 and TRBJ2-1, the full variable domain reads KAGVTQTPRYLIKTRGQQVTLSCSPISGHRSVSWYQQTPGQGLQFLFEYFSETQRNKGNFPGRFSGRQFSNSRSEMNVSTLELGDSALYLCASIKQGAYNEQFFGPGTRLTVL.

This clone was seen more than once but under ten times. The CDR3 region has the DNA TGTGCCAGCAGCCCCGGGCCGGGGACTGAAGCTTTCTTT. Its protein product is CASSPGPGTEAFF. The chain links TRBV9 to TRBJ1-1; D remains unclear. Trimming stripped 4 bases from V and 5 bases from J, with 12 bases between. Germline lookup yields CDR1 SGDLS and CDR2 YYNGEE. The CDR3 is made up of 13 amino acids. Together with reference TRBV9 and TRBJ1-1, the CDR3 gives the full variable domain: DSGVTQTPKHLITATGQRVTLRCSPRSGDLSVYWYQQSLDQGLQFLIQYYNGEERAKGNILERFSAQQFPDLHSELNLSSLELGDSALYFCASSPGPGTEAFFGQGTRLTVV.

V and J are TRBV6-8 and TRBJ1-5; D not certain. Germline values: CDR1 MNHGY, CDR2 SAAAGT. The CDR3 covers 12 residues. Trimming pared 8 bases from V and 2 bases from J, leaving 7 bases between. The CDR3 is CASSEGNQPQHF. The DNA of the CDR3 is TGTGCCAGCTCAGAGGGCAATCAGCCCCAGCATTTT.

The chain carries TRBV9 and TRBJ2-3; perhaps TRBD2 as D (6 bases). CDR1 is SGDLS and CDR2 is YYNGEE in the germline V gene. The CDR3 covers 14 residues. Trimming took off 5 bases at V and 4 bases at J, with 14 bases between the two ends. In nucleotides, the CDR3 is TGTGCCAGCAGTTTTACGGGAGTCGCAGATACGCAGTATTTT. It codes for CASSFTGVADTQYF. The full variable domain, in which reference TRBV9 and TRBJ2-3 provide the parts outside the CDR3, is DSGVTQTPKHLITATGQRVTLRCSPRSGDLSVYWYQQSLDQGLQFLIQYYNGEERAKGNILERFSAQQFPDLHSELNLSSLELGDSALYFCASSFTGVADTQYFGPGTRLTVL.

This chain joins TRBV18 and TRBJ1-3, with D maybe TRBD1 (5 bases). Germline V gene data show CDR1 as KGHSH and CDR2 as LQKENI. The V and J ends lost 3 bases and 0 bases respectively, with 12 bases between them. The CDR3 spans 16 residues. This CDR3 is CASSPVGAHSGNTIYF. The CDR3 DNA reads TGTGCCAGCTCACCCGTTGGGGCCCACTCTGGAAACACCATATATTTT.

The chain employs TRBV9 and TRBJ2-7; D may be TRBD1 (7 bases). V lost 5 bases to trimming and J lost 4 bases, with 13 bases between them. Germline CDR1 is SGDLS and CDR2 is YYNGEE. The CDR3 runs 13 residues. The DNA of the CDR3 is TGTGCCAGCAGTGGAGCAGGGGGGTACGAGCAGTACTTC. This codes for CASSGAGGYEQYF.

The rearrangement links TRBV5-1 to TRBJ2-7; 11 nucleotides line up with TRBD1. The trim removed 2 bases at V and 4 bases at J, leaving 5 bases unmatched. There are 15 residues in the CDR3. Germline values: CDR1 SGHRS, CDR2 YFSETQ. The CDR3: CASSLLGQGAYEQYF. As DNA, the CDR3 is TGCGCCAGCAGCTTATTAGGACAGGGGGCGTACGAGCAGTACTTC.

This CDR3 reads CASSYPGRGGYGYTF. The CDR3 nucleotides read TGTGCCAGCAGTTACCCGGGCAGGGGAGGCTATGGCTACACCTTC. This chain connects TRBV28 to TRBJ1-2, with D perhaps TRBD1 (6 bases). Germline V lookup: CDR1 MDHEN, CDR2 SYDVKM. V was pared by 4 bases and J by 4 bases, with 16 bases between. The CDR3 is 15 residues long.

This chain links TRBV14 with TRBJ1-1; D gene unclear. The CDR3 extends over 12 amino acids. CDR1 SGHDN and CDR2 FVKESK come from the germline V gene. Trimming left V 9 bases short and J 6 bases short, with 14 bases between. The CDR3 loop reads CASSQDSPEAFF. The CDR3 DNA reads as TGTGCCAGTAGTCAAGATTCCCCTGAAGCTTTCTTT.

The chain employs TRBV28 and TRBJ2-1, with 8 bases matching TRBD1. This CDR3 has 14 residues. Germline CDR1 is MDHEN and CDR2 is SYDVKM. J gave up 0 bases and V 5 bases, and 0 bases lay outside the gene matches. CDR3 in DNA: TGTGCCAGCAGTGACAGGGGCTCCTACAATGAGCAGTTCTTC. It specifies CASSDRGSYNEQFF.

Concerning this clone: Germline is not matched at one junction end, which may reflect a read error. The gene calls are TRBV6-8 and TRBJ2-7, with 12 nucleotides matching TRBD2. The CDR3 has 15 residues. CDR1 and CDR2 from the germline V gene are MNHGY and SAAAGT. The CDR3 protein is CASNYRGTSGLTEYF. In DNA form, the CDR3 reads TGTGCCAGCAATTACCGCGGGACTAGCGGGCTCACTGAGTACTTC.

The rearrangement links TRBV29-1 to TRBJ2-1, with 7 positions matching TRBD2. The length of the CDR3 is 13 residues. Germline V gene data show CDR1 as SQVTM and CDR2 as ANQGSEA. V lost 7 bases, J lost 2 bases, and 5 bases stayed unmatched. The CDR3 DNA follows: TGCAGCGCAGTCGGACTAGCCTACAATGAGCAGTTCTTC. As protein: CSAVGLAYNEQFF.

V is TRBV10-3 and J is TRBJ2-3; TRBD2 might be the D (6 bases). This CDR3 has 15 residues. V shed 0 bases and J shed 4 bases, with 11 bases lying between them. Germline lookup yields CDR1 ENHRY and CDR2 SYGVKD. Here the CDR3 DNA reads TGTGCCATCAGTGAGTCGGCGGGGTATGCAGATACGCAGTATTTT. This translates into CAISESAGYADTQYF.

The chain recombines TRBV15 with TRBJ2-5, with 7 bases identical to TRBD1. The germline CDR1 and CDR2 sequences are LNHNV and YYDKDF (reference sequence). CDR3 size: 16 residues. V dropped 2 bases and J dropped 2; count of bases not matched to a gene: 8. CDR3 nucleotides: TGTGCCACCAGCAGAAACCGACAGGGCTCTCAAGAGACCCAGTACTTC. Its translation: CATSRNRQGSQETQYF.

The chain carries TRBV12-5 and TRBJ1-2; perhaps TRBD1 as D (5 bases). The CDR3 sequence is 13 residues long. The V gene's germline CDR1 is LGHNT and CDR2 FRNRAP. The germline V and J ends were trimmed by 5 bases and 3 bases, with 10 bases remaining between them. In nucleotides, the CDR3 is TGTGCTAGTGGTGAACAGGAGGACTATGGCTACACCTTC. Translation gives CASGEQEDYGYTF. The complete variable domain, with remaining parts taken from reference TRBV12-5 and TRBJ1-2, reads DARVTQTPRHKVTEMGQEVTMRCQPILGHNTVFWYRQTMMQGLELLAYFRNRAPLDDSGMPKDRFSAEMPDATLATLKIQPSEPRDSAVYFCASGEQEDYGYTFGSGTRLTVV.

As concerns this clone: The junction and the germline gene differ at one end; a read error may be behind it. The rearrangement links TRBV28 to TRBJ1-5; TRBD1 matches at 11 bases. Per the germline V gene, CDR1 is MDHEN and CDR2 is SYDVKM. This CDR3 comprises 15 residues. Here the CDR3 DNA reads TGTGCCAGCAGGACCGGGACAGGGGGATTTCAGCCTCAGCATTTT. The encoded protein is CASRTGTGGFQPQHF. The complete variable domain, with remaining parts taken from reference TRBV28 and TRBJ1-5, reads DVKVTQSSRYLVKRTGEKVFLECVQDMDHENMFWYRQDPGLGLRLIYFSYDVKMKEKGDIPEGYSVSREKKERFSLILESASTNQTSMYLCASRTGTGGFQPQHFGDGTRLSIL.

This chain uses TRBV12-5 with TRBJ2-7, with 8 bases matching TRBD1. The germline CDR1 and CDR2 sequences are LGHNT and FRNRAP. The CDR3 totals 17 residues. With 2 bases clipped from V and 3 bases from J, the junction kept 12 bases outside the gene matches. In nucleotides, the CDR3 is TGTGCTAGTGGTTTGCAAGTCTCCGGGACAGGCCTCTACGAGCAGTACTTC. It specifies CASGLQVSGTGLYEQYF.

This clone was observed a few times. The rearrangement joins TRBV4-1 to TRBJ2-7; 7 bases are shared with TRBD1. Trimming removed 0 bases from V and 3 bases from J; junction bases left unmatched: 2. The CDR3 consists of 14 residues. Germline CDR1 MGHRA, CDR2 YSYEKL. Here the CDR3 DNA reads TGCGCCAGCAGCCAAGAGGGACAGCGCTACGAGCAGTACTTC. Translated, it gives CASSQEGQRYEQYF.

This clone has a single count. The rearrangement links TRBV28 to TRBJ1-1; D is unresolved. From germline, CDR1 is MDHEN and CDR2 SYDVKM. Trimming took off 5 bases at V and 5 bases at J, with 12 bases between the two ends. This CDR3 contains 13 residues. This chain's CDR3 is CASSGVDVTEAFF. The CDR3 nucleotides are TGTGCCAGCAGTGGGGTCGACGTGACTGAAGCTTTCTTT.

The CDR3 loop reads CASSITGGTPLHF. The DNA of the CDR3 is TGTGCCAGCAGCATTACAGGGGGGACACCCCTCCACTTT. The chain employs TRBV6-8 and TRBJ1-6; TRBD1 aligns across 8 bases. This CDR3 has 13 residues. The germline CDR1 and CDR2 sequences are MNHGY and SAAAGT. V was pared by 6 bases and J by 11 bases, with 6 bases of the junction left unmatched.

This clone was counted a few times. The chain combines TRBV6-8 with TRBJ1-5; no clear D gene. Germline CDR1 reads MNHGY; CDR2 reads SAAAGT. There are 17 residues in the CDR3. Trimming shortened V by 4 bases and J by 0 bases, and 16 bases separated the two germline ends. As DNA, the CDR3 is TGTGCCAGCAGTTCCCTAGACACGTTTTATAGCAATCAGCCCCAGCATTTT. Protein sequence: CASSSLDTFYSNQPQHF.

The V and J genes are TRBV28 and TRBJ1-5; D is unclear. The CDR3 totals 14 residues. The germline V gene encodes CDR1 MDHEN and CDR2 SYDVKM. Trimming pared 0 bases from V and 4 bases from J, leaving 7 bases between. The DNA for the CDR3 is TGTGCCAGCAGTTTATGGAGGGCGAATCAGCCCCAGCATTTT. It encodes CASSLWRANQPQHF.

This clone was found a few times. The V and J genes are TRBV7-6 and TRBJ1-1; D is undetermined. This CDR3 is 14 amino acids long. Trimming shortened V by 3 bases and J by 3 bases, and 11 bases separated the two germline ends. Germline CDR1 reads SGHVS; CDR2 reads FNYEAQ. Here the CDR3 DNA reads TGTGCCAGCAGCTTGTATAGGCGACACACTGAAGCTTTCTTT. Translated: CASSLYRRHTEAFF. Together with reference TRBV7-6 and TRBJ1-1, the CDR3 gives the full variable domain: GAGVSQSPRYKVTKRGQDVALRCDPISGHVSLYWYRQALGQGPEFLTYFNYEAQQDKSGLPNDRFSAERPEGSISTLTIQRTEQRDSAMYRCASSLYRRHTEAFFGQGTRLTVV.

In its sample, this clone is medium-sized. The chain links TRBV5-3 to TRBJ1-5, with D perhaps matching TRBD1 (6 bases). Being an ORF, TRBV5-3 has a function that is uncertain. Deletions cut 1 base from V and 5 bases from J, with 19 bases between. The CDR3 loop spans 17 amino acids. The CDR3 is CARSLFVPGSGDQPQHF. As DNA, the CDR3 is TGTGCCAGAAGCTTGTTCGTCCCAGGGTCAGGGGATCAGCCCCAGCATTTT.

Sample share makes this clone large (0.1 to 1%). V usage is TRBV11-3 and J usage is TRBJ1-1, with D perhaps matching TRBD1 (6 bases). V was pared by 5 bases and J by 8 bases, with 21 bases between. The CDR3 is made up of 15 amino acids. Germline CDR1 reads SGHNT; CDR2 reads YENEEA. The CDR3 DNA follows: TGTGCCAGCAGCGAGAGCCAGGGGACACTCACGGAAGCTTTCTTT. Translation: CASSESQGTLTEAFF.